This note documents a single TCR beta chain sequence. Total RNA, at least 6 micrograms per sample, came from PBMCs. The sample belongs to a study of blood T cells in healthy people across ages. The CDR3 extends over 13 amino acids. A second PCR, run for about 6 to 11 cycles, used a sample-barcoded 5' primer plus a J-beta primer mix. One entry per CDR3 protein, called by TCRdb with MiXCR from the 5' RACE reads. In the table there are approximately 1,000,000 distinct CDR3 sequences, more than 30% of which are singletons. The V and J genes are TRBV12-3 or TRBV12-4 and TRBJ2-5; D not certain. The end of the DNA fits TRBJ2-7 better, so the J call may be wrong. The sequencing input was blood. The source is a man between 18 and 35 years old in good health. This CDR3 is CASSVGSGDEQYF. In DNA form, the CDR3 reads TGTGCCAGCAGTGTAGGTTCAGGAGACGAGCAGTACTTC.